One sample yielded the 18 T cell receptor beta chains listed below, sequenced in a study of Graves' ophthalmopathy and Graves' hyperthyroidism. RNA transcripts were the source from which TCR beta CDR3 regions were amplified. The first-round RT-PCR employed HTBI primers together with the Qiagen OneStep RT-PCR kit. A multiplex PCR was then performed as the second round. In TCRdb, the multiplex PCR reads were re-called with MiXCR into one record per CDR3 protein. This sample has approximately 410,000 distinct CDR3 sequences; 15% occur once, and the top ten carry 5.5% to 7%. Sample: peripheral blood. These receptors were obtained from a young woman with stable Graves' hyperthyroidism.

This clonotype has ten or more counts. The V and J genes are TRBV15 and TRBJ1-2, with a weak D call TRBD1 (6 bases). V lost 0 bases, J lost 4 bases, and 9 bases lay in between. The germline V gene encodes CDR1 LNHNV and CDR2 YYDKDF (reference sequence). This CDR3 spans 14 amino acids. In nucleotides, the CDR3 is TGTGCCACCAGCAGAGATCCCAGGGGCTATGGCTACACCTTC. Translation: CATSRDPRGYGYTF.

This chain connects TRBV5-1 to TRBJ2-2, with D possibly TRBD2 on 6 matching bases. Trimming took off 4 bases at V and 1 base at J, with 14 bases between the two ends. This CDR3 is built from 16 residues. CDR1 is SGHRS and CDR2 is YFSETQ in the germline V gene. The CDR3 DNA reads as TGCGCCAGCAGCGTAAACGTAGCGGTGAACACCGGGGAGCTGTTTTTT. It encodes CASSVNVAVNTGELFF.

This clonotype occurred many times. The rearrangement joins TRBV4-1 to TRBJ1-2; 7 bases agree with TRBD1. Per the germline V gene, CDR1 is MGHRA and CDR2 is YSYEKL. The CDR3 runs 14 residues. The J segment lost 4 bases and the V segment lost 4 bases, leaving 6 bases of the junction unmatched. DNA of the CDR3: TGCGCCAGCAGCCCAGGCCGGGACAGCTATGGCTACACCTTC. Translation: CASSPGRDSYGYTF.

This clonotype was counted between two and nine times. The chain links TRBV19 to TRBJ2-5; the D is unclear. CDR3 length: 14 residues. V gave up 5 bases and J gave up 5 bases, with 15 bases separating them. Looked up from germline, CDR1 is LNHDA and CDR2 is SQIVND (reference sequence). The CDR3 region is CASSYLPGGETQYF. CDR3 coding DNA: TGTGCCAGTAGTTACCTCCCGGGTGGTGAGACCCAGTACTTC.

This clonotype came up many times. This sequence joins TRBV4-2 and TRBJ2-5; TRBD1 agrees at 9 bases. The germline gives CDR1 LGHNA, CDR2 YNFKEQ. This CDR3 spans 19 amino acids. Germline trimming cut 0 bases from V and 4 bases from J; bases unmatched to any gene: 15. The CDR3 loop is CASSQERTGTGLDRETQYF. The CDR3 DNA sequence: TGTGCCAGCAGCCAAGAGAGGACAGGGACAGGGCTAGATAGAGAGACCCAGTACTTC.

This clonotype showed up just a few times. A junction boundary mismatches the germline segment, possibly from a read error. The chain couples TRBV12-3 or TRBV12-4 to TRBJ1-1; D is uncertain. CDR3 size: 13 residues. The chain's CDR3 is CASNALRYTDAFF. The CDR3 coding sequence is TGTGCCAGCAATGCCCTAAGGTACACTGATGCTTTCTTT.

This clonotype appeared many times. This CDR3 is CASTLEGSNYGYTF. CDR3 nucleotides: TGTGCCAGCACCCTCGAAGGGAGTAACTATGGCTACACCTTC. The chain has TRBV12-3 or TRBV12-4 and TRBJ1-2; the D is unclear. This CDR3 is built from 14 residues. V shed 7 bases and J shed 1 base, with 13 bases lying between them.

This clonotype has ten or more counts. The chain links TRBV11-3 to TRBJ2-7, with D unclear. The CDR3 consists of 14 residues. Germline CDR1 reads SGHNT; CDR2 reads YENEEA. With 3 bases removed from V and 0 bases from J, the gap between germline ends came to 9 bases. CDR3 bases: TGTGCCAGCAGCTTTGAATGGAGCTCCTACGAGCAGTACTTC. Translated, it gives CASSFEWSSYEQYF.

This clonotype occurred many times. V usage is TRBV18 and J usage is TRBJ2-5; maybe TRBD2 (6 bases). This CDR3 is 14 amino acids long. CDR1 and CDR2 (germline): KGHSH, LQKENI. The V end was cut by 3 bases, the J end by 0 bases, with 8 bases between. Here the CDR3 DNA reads TGTGCCAGCTCACCGAGGACTAACCAAGAGACCCAGTACTTC. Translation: CASSPRTNQETQYF.

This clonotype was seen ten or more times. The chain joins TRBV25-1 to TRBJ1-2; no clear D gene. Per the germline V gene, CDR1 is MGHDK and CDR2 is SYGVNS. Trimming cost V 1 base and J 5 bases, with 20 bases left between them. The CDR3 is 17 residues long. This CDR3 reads CASSESTPYQTEYGYTF. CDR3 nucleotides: TGTGCCAGCAGTGAATCCACCCCTTACCAGACCGAATATGGCTACACCTTC.

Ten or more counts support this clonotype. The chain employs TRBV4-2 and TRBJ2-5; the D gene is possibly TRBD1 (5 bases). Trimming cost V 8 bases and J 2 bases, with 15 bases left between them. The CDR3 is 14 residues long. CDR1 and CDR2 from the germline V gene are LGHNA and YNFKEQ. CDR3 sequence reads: CASSPYDSQETQYF. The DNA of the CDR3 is TGTGCCAGCTCCCCCTATGACAGTCAAGAGACCCAGTACTTC.

CDR3 residues: CASSYGLEQYF. The CDR3, as DNA: TGTGCCAGCAGTTATGGGCTCGAGCAGTACTTC. The chain employs TRBV19 and TRBJ2-7, with unresolved D. The V end lost 9 bases, the J end lost 6 bases, and 12 bases lay between the germline ends. Germline V CDR1 and CDR2: LNHDA, SQIVND (reference sequence). This CDR3 has 11 residues.

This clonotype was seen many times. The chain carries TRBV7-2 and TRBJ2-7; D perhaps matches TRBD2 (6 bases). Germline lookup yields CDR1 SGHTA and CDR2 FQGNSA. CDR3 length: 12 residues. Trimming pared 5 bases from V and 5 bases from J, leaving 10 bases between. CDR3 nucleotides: TGTGCCAGCAGCCGGGGGTGGGACGAGCAGTACTTC. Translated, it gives CASSRGWDEQYF.

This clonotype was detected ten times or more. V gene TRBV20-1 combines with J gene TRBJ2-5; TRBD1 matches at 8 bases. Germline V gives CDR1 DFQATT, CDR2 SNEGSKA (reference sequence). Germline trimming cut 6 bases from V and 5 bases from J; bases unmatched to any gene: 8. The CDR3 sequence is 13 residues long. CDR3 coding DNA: TGCAGTGCCCCAGGACAGGGAGTGGAGACCCAGTACTTC. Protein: CSAPGQGVETQYF.

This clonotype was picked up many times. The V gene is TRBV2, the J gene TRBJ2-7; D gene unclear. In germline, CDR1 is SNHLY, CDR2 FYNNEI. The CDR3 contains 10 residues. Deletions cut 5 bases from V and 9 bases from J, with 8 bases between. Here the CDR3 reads CASSLAGQYF. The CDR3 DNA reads TGTGCCAGCAGTCTGGCAGGGCAGTACTTC.

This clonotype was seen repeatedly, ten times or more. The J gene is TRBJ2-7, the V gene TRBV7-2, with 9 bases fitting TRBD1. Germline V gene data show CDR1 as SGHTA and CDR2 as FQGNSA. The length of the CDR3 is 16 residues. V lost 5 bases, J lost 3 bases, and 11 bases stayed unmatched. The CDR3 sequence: CASSPIQGTGSYEQYF. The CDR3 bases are TGTGCCAGCAGCCCGATTCAAGGGACAGGGAGCTACGAGCAGTACTTC.

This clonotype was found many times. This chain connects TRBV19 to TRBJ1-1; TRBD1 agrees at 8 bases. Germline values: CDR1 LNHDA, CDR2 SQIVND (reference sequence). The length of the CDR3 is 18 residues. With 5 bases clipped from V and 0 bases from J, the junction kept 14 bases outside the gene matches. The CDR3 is CASSANRGNIGMNTEAFF. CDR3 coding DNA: TGTGCCAGTAGTGCGAACAGGGGGAATATCGGCATGAACACTGAAGCTTTCTTT.

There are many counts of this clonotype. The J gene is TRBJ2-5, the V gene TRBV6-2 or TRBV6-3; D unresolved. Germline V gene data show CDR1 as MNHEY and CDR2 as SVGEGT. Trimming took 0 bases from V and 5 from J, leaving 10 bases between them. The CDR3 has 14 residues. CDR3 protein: CASSYSSGLETQYF. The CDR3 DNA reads TGTGCCAGCAGTTACTCATCCGGGCTCGAGACCCAGTACTTC.